This is a list of T cell receptor beta chains from one sample in a study of T cell clonotyping in hematopoietic cell transplantation. Using immunoSEQ multiplex PCR, the repertoire was profiled, and TCRdb retains in-frame clones only, with some absent. The sample yields about 29,000 clones, roughly 80% seen once. Specimen: peripheral blood mononuclear cells, collected before stem cell transplant. The receptors were sampled from a woman in her thirties with chronic myeloid leukemia. Some clones in this sample may be carry-over from other donors' samples. CDR3s include the opening cysteine and the closing phenylalanine or tryptophan. Each record gives: clone size, D gene, V gene, J gene, CDR3 protein, CDR3 DNA. D genes are given only for firm matches. Clone sizes are given selectively: once, few, many, or a class where the clone is expanded.

clone_size: NA; d_call: TRBD2; v_call: TRBV11-3; j_call: TRBJ2-3; cdr3_aa: CASSLGTGTSGDKDTQYF; cdr3_nt: TGTGCCAGCAGCTTAGGTACCGGGACTAGCGGGGATAAAGATACGCAGTATTTT
clone_size: NA; d_call: NA; v_call: TRBV5-6; j_call: TRBJ1-2; cdr3_aa: CASSLDRPLYGYTF; cdr3_nt: TGTGCCAGCAGCTTGGACAGGCCACTCTATGGCTACACCTTC
clone_size: NA; d_call: NA; v_call: TRBV25-1; j_call: TRBJ1-1; cdr3_aa: CASYPGGQMNTEAFF; cdr3_nt: TGTGCCAGCTATCCGGGGGGCCAAATGAACACTGAAGCTTTCTTT
clone_size: NA; d_call: NA; v_call: TRBV19; j_call: TRBJ1-4; cdr3_aa: CASSSVTGTPTNEKLFF; cdr3_nt: TGTGCCAGTAGTAGCGTTACAGGGACTCCAACTAATGAAAAACTGTTTTTT
clone_size: once; d_call: TRBD1; v_call: TRBV6-6; j_call: TRBJ1-2; cdr3_aa: CASSYDRGGLDGYTF; cdr3_nt: TGTGCCAGCAGTTATGACAGGGGTGGGCTAGATGGCTACACCTTC
clone_size: NA; d_call: TRBD1; v_call: TRBV30; j_call: TRBJ2-2; cdr3_aa: CAWSVMDRGYAGELFF; cdr3_nt: TGTGCCTGGAGTGTAATGGACAGGGGGTATGCCGGGGAGCTGTTTTTT
clone_size: NA; d_call: NA; v_call: TRBV11-1; j_call: TRBJ2-7; cdr3_aa: CASSLVGGRDYEQYF; cdr3_nt: TGTGCCAGCAGCTTAGTAGGCGGCAGGGACTACGAGCAGTACTTC
clone_size: NA; d_call: TRBD1; v_call: TRBV5-1; j_call: TRBJ1-2; cdr3_aa: CASRSVQGILGSAGYTF; cdr3_nt: TGCGCCAGCAGATCAGTACAGGGGATCTTAGGTTCCGCTGGCTACACCTTC
clone_size: NA; d_call: TRBD1; v_call: TRBV2; j_call: TRBJ1-1; cdr3_aa: CASDRESGNTEAFF; cdr3_nt: TGTGCCAGCGACAGGGAGAGTGGGAACACTGAAGCTTTCTTT
clone_size: NA; d_call: TRBD2; v_call: TRBV27; j_call: TRBJ2-3; cdr3_aa: CASSLSGGGARYF; cdr3_nt: TGTGCCAGCAGTTTATCGGGCGGGGGGGCAAGGTATTTT
clone_size: NA; d_call: NA; v_call: TRBV30; j_call: TRBJ1-2; cdr3_aa: CAWSVMEGYTF; cdr3_nt: TGTGCCTGGAGTGTAATGGAGGGCTACACCTTC